These 26 T cell receptor beta chains share one sample of origin, sequenced in a study of blood T cell repertoires in COVID-19. The data were produced by immunoSEQ multiplex PCR, yet TCRdb's version contains in-frame clones alone and is incomplete. The sample lists 150,000 or so clones; 80% to 90% were seen once. The sequenced sample was peripheral blood. The source is a man between 18 and 29 years old with COVID-19, enrolled during active disease.

The chain couples TRBV6-4 to TRBJ1-2, with 9 bases aligning to TRBD1. The CDR3 spans 16 residues. Germline values: CDR1 MRHNA, CDR2 SNTAGT. The ends lost 0 bases at V and 7 bases at J; junction bases unmatched: 9. CDR3 protein: CASSDSRSGQGGGYTF. DNA for the CDR3: TGTGCCAGCAGTGACTCCCGTTCGGGACAGGGTGGTGGCTACACCTTC.

V gene TRBV6-1 combines with J gene TRBJ1-2; no clear D. Germline values: CDR1 MNHNS, CDR2 SASEGT. CDR3 length: 15 amino acids. The ends were cut back, 3 bases at V and 8 bases at J, with 19 bases in the middle. The CDR3 region has the DNA TGTGCCAGCAGTGATTGGGAGTCCGCACATTCGGGCTACACCTTC. Protein product: CASSDWESAHSGYTF.

This clone was recorded only once. The J gene is TRBJ1-5, the V gene TRBV19; 7 positions agree with TRBD1. CDR1 LNHDA and CDR2 SQIVND come from the germline V gene (reference sequence). Losses at the gene ends were 3 bases for V and 7 bases for J; bases not matched to a gene: 6. This CDR3 is 14 amino acids long. As DNA, the CDR3 is TGTGCCAGTAGTATCACAGGGGAGGACCAGCCCCAGCATTTT. This codes for CASSITGEDQPQHF.

J is TRBJ1-3 and V is TRBV5-5; D may be TRBD1 (6 bases). Germline CDR1 is SGHKS and CDR2 is YYEKEE (reference sequence). Trimming left V 0 bases short and J 0 bases short, with 7 bases between. The CDR3 consists of 15 residues. The CDR3 nucleotides read TGTGCCAGCAGCTTGGAACAGGGCTCTGGAAACACCATATATTTT. It yields the protein CASSLEQGSGNTIYF.

The chain joins TRBV19 to TRBJ1-6, with 8 bases lining up with TRBD1. V lost 10 bases to trimming and J lost 10 bases; unmatched junction nucleotides: 12. The length of the CDR3 is 14 residues. Germline-derived CDR1 and CDR2 are LNHDA and SQIVND (reference sequence). The CDR3 nucleotides read TGTGCCACAAAGGATCAGGGGGCACGGTCACCCCTCCACTTT. Protein product: CATKDQGARSPLHF.

The chain has TRBV4-1 and TRBJ2-5; TRBD2 aligns across 7 bases. The V gene end was trimmed by 6 bases and the J gene end by 1 base; junction bases not matched to a gene: 11. Germline loops: CDR1 MGHRA, CDR2 YSYEKL. The length of the CDR3 is 16 residues. As DNA, the CDR3 is TGCGCCAGCAGACCAGAGATTAGCGGGTTCCAAGAGACCCAGTACTTC. Protein product: CASRPEISGFQETQYF.

This rearrangement joins TRBV6-5 to TRBJ2-7; D is perhaps TRBD2 (5 bases). The CDR3 loop spans 14 amino acids. V lost 6 bases and J 2 bases, leaving 14 bases between the germline ends. Germline V CDR1 and CDR2: MNHEY, SVGAGI. The CDR3 reads CASRRVVGAYEQYF. The CDR3 region has the DNA TGTGCCAGCAGGAGGGTGGTCGGGGCCTACGAGCAGTACTTC.

V is TRBV29-1 and J is TRBJ2-1; no reliable D call. The CDR3 runs 14 residues. Germline V gene sequence: CDR1 SQVTM, CDR2 ANQGSEA. The V end lost 5 bases, the J end lost 2 bases, and 13 bases lay between the germline ends. CDR3 in amino acids: CSVILADTYNEQFF. DNA for the CDR3: TGCAGCGTTATACTCGCGGATACCTACAATGAGCAGTTCTTC.

The rearrangement joins TRBV7-8 to TRBJ2-3; no reliable D call. Germline values: CDR1 SGHVS, CDR2 FQNEAQ. The germline V and J ends were trimmed by 5 bases and 0 bases, with 15 bases remaining between them. The CDR3 consists of 16 residues. CDR3 sequence reads: CASSHTVDISTDTQYF. Here the CDR3 DNA reads TGTGCCAGCAGCCACACGGTAGACATCAGCACAGATACGCAGTATTTT.

The chain has TRBV4-2 and TRBJ2-1; D is ambiguous. The CDR3 is 12 residues long. V was trimmed by 1 base and J by 7 bases, leaving 5 bases between them. Germline-derived CDR1 and CDR2 are LGHNA and YNFKEQ. The CDR3 loop is CASSQARNEQFF. The CDR3 bases are TGTGCCAGCAGCCAAGCTAGGAATGAGCAGTTCTTC.

This clone was seen only a few times. The chain uses TRBV12-3 or TRBV12-4 and TRBJ2-5; the D is unclear. With 6 bases removed from V and 1 base from J, the gap between germline ends came to 3 bases. The CDR3 contains 11 residues. This chain's CDR3 is CASSLQETQYF. The CDR3 DNA is TGTGCCAGCAGCCTCCAAGAGACCCAGTACTTC.

The chain is built from TRBV6-5 and TRBJ2-1; unclear D gene. This CDR3 comprises 13 residues. Germline lookup yields CDR1 MNHEY and CDR2 SVGAGI. Between the trimmed V and J ends, which lost 0 bases and 4 bases, there was a span of 4 bases. In DNA, the CDR3 is TGTGCCAGCAGTTACTCGAGATACAATGAGCAGTTCTTC. Protein product: CASSYSRYNEQFF.

This rearrangement joins TRBV2 to TRBJ2-1; 8 positions agree with TRBD1. The CDR3 has 15 amino acids. The V and J ends lost 4 bases and 6 bases, in that order; junction bases with no gene match: 8. CDR1 and CDR2 (germline): SNHLY, FYNNEI. The CDR3 bases are TGTGCCAGCAGTGCCGGGACAGGCCAGGTCAATGAGCAGTTCTTC. It encodes CASSAGTGQVNEQFF.

The chain joins TRBV9 to TRBJ2-7; D may be TRBD1 (6 bases). This CDR3 region has 16 residues. The V gene lost 0 bases and the J gene lost 4 bases, with 17 bases spanning the gap. Germline assignment: CDR1 SGDLS and CDR2 YYNGEE. CDR3 residues: CASSVAVTGTPYEQYF. CDR3 bases: TGTGCCAGCAGCGTAGCTGTCACAGGGACCCCATACGAGCAGTACTTC. Filled out from reference TRBV9 and TRBJ2-7, the complete variable domain reads DSGVTQTPKHLITATGQRVTLRCSPRSGDLSVYWYQQSLDQGLQFLIQYYNGEERAKGNILERFSAQQFPDLHSELNLSSLELGDSALYFCASSVAVTGTPYEQYFGPGTRLTVT.

CDR3 sequence reads: CASSQIDRGRIEQYF. The CDR3, as DNA: TGTGCCAGTAGTCAAATCGACAGGGGGCGTATCGAGCAGTACTTC. V usage is TRBV19 and J usage is TRBJ2-7; 10 bases are a match to TRBD1. The CDR3 consists of 15 residues. Germline V gene sequence: CDR1 LNHDA, CDR2 SQIVND (reference sequence). V lost 5 bases and J lost 6; bases outside the gene matches: 10.

The chain recombines TRBV3-1 (or the pseudogene TRBV3-2) with TRBJ2-7; D might be TRBD2 (7 bases). The V end was cut by 0 bases, the J end by 4 bases, with 22 bases between. CDR3 length equals 18 residues. Germline V gene data show CDR1 as LGHDT and CDR2 as YNNKEL (reference sequence). In DNA form, the CDR3 reads TGTGCCAGCAGCCAAGATGTTGGGGGGGCCCTAACGTTATACGAGCAGTACTTC. This codes for CASSQDVGGALTLYEQYF.

This clone was seen only a few times. The J gene is TRBJ2-3, the V gene TRBV6-2 or TRBV6-3; 10 bases agree with TRBD2. V shed 6 bases and J 6 bases; nucleotides not matched to a gene: 15. Per germline, CDR1 MNHEY and CDR2 SVGEGT. The CDR3 contains 17 residues. CDR3 protein: CASSNNRRLAGTDTQYF. The CDR3 region has the DNA TGTGCCAGCAGCAATAACAGGCGACTAGCGGGTACCGATACGCAGTATTTT.

The chain carries TRBV28 and TRBJ2-1, with TRBD1 matching 9 bases. Germline CDR1 MDHEN, CDR2 SYDVKM. Trimming removed 6 bases from V and 3 bases from J; junction bases left unmatched: 6. The CDR3 is 15 residues long. The CDR3 sequence is CASSWGQGYYNEQFF. CDR3 coding DNA: TGTGCCAGCAGCTGGGGACAGGGCTACTACAATGAGCAGTTCTTC.

The chain links TRBV27 to TRBJ2-5; 8 positions agree with TRBD1. Germline CDR1 is MNHEY and CDR2 is SMNVEV (reference sequence). This CDR3 comprises 13 residues. Trimming took 5 bases from V and 4 from J; bases not matched to a gene: 3. CDR3 loop: CASSGQGGETQYF. The CDR3 coding sequence is TGTGCCAGCAGTGGACAGGGAGGAGAGACCCAGTACTTC.

The chain links TRBV7-9 to TRBJ2-3; D is unresolved. From germline, CDR1 is SEHNR and CDR2 FQNEAQ (reference sequence). Trimming took 2 bases from V and 0 from J, leaving 12 bases between them. CDR3 length: 16 residues. CDR3 bases: TGTGCCAGCAGCTTATGGGCAGGCTCAAGCACAGATACGCAGTATTTT. Translated: CASSLWAGSSTDTQYF.

V usage is TRBV18 and J usage is TRBJ2-5, with D perhaps TRBD1 (6 bases). The germline V gene encodes CDR1 KGHSH and CDR2 LQKENI. Trimming removed 1 base at V and 5 bases at J, with 20 bases between. This CDR3 spans 17 amino acids. Here the CDR3 reads CASSPRLRTDPHETQYF. DNA of the CDR3: TGTGCCAGCTCACCACGACTCCGGACAGATCCGCATGAGACCCAGTACTTC.

The genes are TRBV27 and TRBJ2-7; 12 bases fit TRBD2. V trimming: 6 bases; J trimming: 3 bases; junction bases outside the gene matches: 9. In germline, CDR1 is MNHEY, CDR2 SMNVEV (reference sequence). The CDR3 has 16 amino acids. The CDR3 loop is CASSRLAGAFNYEQYF. CDR3 coding DNA: TGTGCCAGCAGCAGACTAGCGGGAGCTTTTAACTACGAGCAGTACTTC.

The V and J genes are TRBV6-2 or TRBV6-3 and TRBJ2-1; 10 positions match TRBD1. V was pared by 5 bases and J by 6 bases, with 10 bases of the junction left unmatched. Germline CDR1 is MNHEY and CDR2 is SVGEGT. This CDR3 has 16 amino acids. Here the CDR3 DNA reads TGTGCCAGCAGTACGAGATCCGGGACAGGGGTCAATGAGCAGTTCTTC. The encoded protein is CASSTRSGTGVNEQFF.

CDR3 protein: CASSYSTGVRNEQFF. CDR3 sequence (DNA): TGTGCCAGCAGTTACTCGACGGGGGTCCGCAATGAGCAGTTCTTC. The chain is built from TRBV6-6 and TRBJ2-1, with D perhaps TRBD2 (6 bases). Trimming stripped 0 bases from V and 6 bases from J, with 12 bases between. The germline CDR1 and CDR2 sequences are MNHNY and SVGAGI (reference sequence). This CDR3 has 15 residues.

The gene calls are TRBV6-5 and TRBJ2-1, with 9 positions matching TRBD2. Trimming at V came to 5 bases and at J to 1 base, leaving 3 bases not matched to a gene. This CDR3 region has 15 residues. CDR1 and CDR2 from the germline V gene are MNHEY and SVGAGI. The CDR3 DNA is TGTGCCAGCAGTCCCAGCGGGGGGTCCTACAATGAGCAGTTCTTC. Amino acids: CASSPSGGSYNEQFF.

This clone was picked up one time. The chain links TRBV6-5 to TRBJ1-3; tentatively, D is TRBD1 (5 bases). V lost 8 bases, J lost 0 bases, and 14 bases lay in between. Per the germline V gene, CDR1 is MNHEY and CDR2 is SVGAGI. The CDR3 is 15 amino acids. The CDR3 region is CASSVTTVSGNTIYF. CDR3 DNA: TGTGCCAGCTCCGTAACGACAGTCTCTGGAAACACCATATATTTT.